These 20 T cell receptor beta chains came from one sample sequenced in a study of cytomegalovirus exposure and HLA in healthy donors. The study ran its PCR with 60 Vbeta and 13 Jbeta primers. Assay used: immunoSEQ multiplex PCR; TCRdb lists only in-frame clones, some missing. The sample holds 100,000 to 150,000 clones, more than 75% seen once. The sequencing input was PBMCs. The receptors come from a man younger than 35 in good health and CMV-seronegative.

This clone was recorded once. This rearrangement joins TRBV2 to TRBJ2-7, with 9 bases aligning to TRBD1. The CDR3 is 13 amino acids. The V segment lost 4 bases and the J segment 4 bases; nucleotides outside the gene matches: 2. The germline V gene encodes CDR1 SNHLY and CDR2 FYNNEI. The CDR3 nucleotides are TGTGCCAGCAGTGGGACAGGGGAATACGAGCAGTACTTC. Translating gives CASSGTGEYEQYF.

The CDR3 spells CASIKNRATNEKLFF. The CDR3 nucleotides are TGTGCCAGCATTAAAAACAGGGCAACTAATGAAAAACTGTTTTTT. The chain joins TRBV6-1 to TRBJ1-4; maybe TRBD1 (6 bases). Trimming took off 7 bases at V and 0 bases at J, with 12 bases between the two ends. The CDR3 consists of 15 residues. The germline gives CDR1 MNHNS, CDR2 SASEGT.

This clone showed up just once. V and J are TRBV4-1 and TRBJ2-7; 9 nucleotides match TRBD1. Germline V CDR1 and CDR2: MGHRA, YSYEKL. CDR3 length: 16 residues. After removal of 5 bases from V and 6 bases from J, the junction contained 14 bases not matched to a gene. The DNA for the CDR3 is TGCGCCAGCAGCGATACCGGGACAGGGTCATGGGGCGAGCAGTACTTC. This translates into CASSDTGTGSWGEQYF.

This clone was picked up a small number of times. This chain joins TRBV7-2 and TRBJ1-2; D may be TRBD1 (5 bases). Deletions cut 3 bases from V and 4 bases from J, with 12 bases between. The V gene's germline CDR1 is SGHTA and CDR2 FQGNSA. This CDR3 spans 14 amino acids. CDR3 loop: CASSFPTVGYGYTF. The CDR3 region has the DNA TGTGCCAGCAGCTTCCCGACAGTGGGCTATGGCTACACCTTC.

This clone was seen just once. This chain connects TRBV15 to TRBJ1-1; D is unclear. This CDR3 region has 13 residues. Germline CDR1 and CDR2: LNHNV and YYDKDF (reference sequence). V lost 3 bases and J 3 bases, leaving 8 bases between the germline ends. CDR3 coding DNA: TGTGCCACCAGCAGGCTGAGGGACACTGAAGCTTTCTTT. It codes for CATSRLRDTEAFF.

This clone was observed once. This chain uses TRBV25-1 with TRBJ2-7, with a possible D match to TRBD2 (6 bases). Germline CDR1 and CDR2: MGHDK and SYGVNS. Trimming cost V 7 bases and J 6 bases, with 10 bases left between them. This CDR3 has 11 amino acids. The CDR3 coding sequence is TGTGCCAGCACGGGGGTAGGCGAGCAGTACTTC. Amino acids: CASTGVGEQYF.

The gene calls are TRBV10-1 and TRBJ2-3, with 9 bases that match TRBD2. V was clipped by 0 bases and J by 0 bases; unmatched bases: 10. This CDR3 contains 19 residues. CDR1 WNHNN and CDR2 SYGVQD come from the germline V gene (reference sequence). CDR3 region: CASSESVDSGGPSTDTQYF. The CDR3 nucleotides are TGCGCCAGCAGTGAGTCGGTCGATAGCGGGGGCCCGAGCACAGATACGCAGTATTTT.

This clone was seen a few times. This chain joins TRBV2 and TRBJ1-6; D may be TRBD1 (5 bases). The length of the CDR3 is 13 residues. Germline V gives CDR1 SNHLY, CDR2 FYNNEI. V dropped 7 bases and J dropped 9 bases, with 13 bases sitting between them. The CDR3 sequence: CASNGGMGSPLHF. The DNA of the CDR3 is TGTGCCAGCAATGGGGGGATGGGTTCACCCCTCCACTTT.

The rearrangement uses TRBV7-2 and TRBJ1-1, with D possibly matching TRBD1 (6 bases). The V and J ends lost 1 base and 1 base respectively, with 19 bases between them. The CDR3 consists of 18 residues. Germline loops: CDR1 SGHTA, CDR2 FQGNSA. CDR3 sequence (DNA): TGTGCCAGCAGCTTAGGCCTTAGGGGGAAGGGCTCGAACACTGAAGCTTTCTTT. It yields the protein CASSLGLRGKGSNTEAFF.

This rearrangement joins TRBV25-1 to TRBJ2-2, with TRBD1 identical over 7 bases. Trimming cost V 6 bases and J 6 bases; bases outside gene matches: 1. The CDR3 totals 12 residues. Germline-derived CDR1 and CDR2 are MGHDK and SYGVNS. The CDR3 DNA reads TGTGCCAGCAGACAGGGGCCCGGGGAGCTGTTTTTT. It yields the protein CASRQGPGELFF.

The genes are TRBV19 and TRBJ1-1; 12 bases align to TRBD1. The V segment lost 9 bases and the J segment 6 bases; nucleotides outside the gene matches: 11. CDR3 size: 15 residues. In germline, CDR1 is LNHDA, CDR2 SQIVND (reference sequence). The CDR3 bases are TGTGCCAGCCTCCTGGGGGGACAGGGGGCCTCTGAAGCTTTCTTT. This encodes CASLLGGQGASEAFF.

This chain connects TRBV19 to TRBJ1-6; 8 bases are a match to TRBD1. With V trimmed by 4 bases and J by 8 bases, 4 bases remained unmatched. The length of the CDR3 is 14 residues. The germline V gene has CDR1 LNHDA and CDR2 SQIVND (reference sequence). CDR3 protein: CASSNYRGDSPLHF. The CDR3 nucleotides are TGTGCCAGTAGTAACTACAGGGGGGATTCACCCCTCCACTTT.

The chain joins TRBV19 to TRBJ1-1; 8 bases map to TRBD1. The junction had 9 bases not matched to a gene; V was cut back by 5 bases and J by 4 bases. Germline V gene sequence: CDR1 LNHDA, CDR2 SQIVND (reference sequence). The CDR3 contains 15 residues. The CDR3 bases are TGTGCCAGTAGTCCCTCGACAGGGGTGGGCACTGAAGCTTTCTTT. Amino acid sequence: CASSPSTGVGTEAFF.

The chain combines TRBV5-8 with TRBJ1-1; TRBD1 agrees at 7 bases. V shed 0 bases, J shed 2 bases, and the junction held 4 bases outside the gene matches. The CDR3 runs to 15 residues. Germline CDR1 SGHTS, CDR2 YDEGEE. DNA of the CDR3: TGTGCCAGCAGCTTGGCTCCAGGGGGAAACACTGAAGCTTTCTTT. This codes for CASSLAPGGNTEAFF.

The sample holds a few counts of this clone. V is TRBV6-1 and J is TRBJ2-7, with no clear D. The CDR3 sequence is 12 residues long. Trimming shortened V by 1 base and J by 4 bases, and 5 bases separated the two germline ends. Germline lookup yields CDR1 MNHNS and CDR2 SASEGT. For the CDR3, the DNA is TGTGCCAGCAGTGAAGTGGAGTACGAGCAGTACTTC. It specifies CASSEVEYEQYF.

The chain combines TRBV21-1 with TRBJ2-1; TRBD1, as called in the table, went unchecked against the DNA. TRBV21-1 is flagged as a pseudogene. The CDR3 has 14 amino acids. The CDR3 coding sequence is TGTGCCAGCAGCACCAGGGGCCCCTACAATGAGCAGTTCTTC. Translated, it gives CASSTRGPYNEQFF.

In regard to this clone: An end of the junction does not agree with germline; a read error may underlie this. The chain uses TRBV7-9 and TRBJ1-5, with a possible D match to TRBD1 (6 bases). The CDR3 sequence is 12 residues long. Germline loops: CDR1 SEHNR, CDR2 FQNEAQ (reference sequence). As DNA, the CDR3 is TGTTCCAGCAGTGCACAGGGTCAGCCCCAGCATTTT. Its translation is CSSSAQGQPQHF.

This chain connects TRBV14 to TRBJ2-1, with D perhaps matching TRBD2 (6 bases). V was cut by 4 bases and J by 5 bases, with 15 bases left in between. Per the germline V gene, CDR1 is SGHDN and CDR2 is FVKESK. The CDR3 sequence is 15 residues long. DNA of the CDR3: TGTGCCAGCAGCCCAACCGCGGGACCCCACAATGAGCAGTTCTTC. Its protein product is CASSPTAGPHNEQFF.

As regards this clone: The sample contains more than one DNA sequence encoding this CDR3. This rearrangement joins TRBV9 to TRBJ1-1; D possibly corresponds to TRBD1 (6 bases). V was pared by 0 bases and J by 3 bases, with 12 bases between. This CDR3 is 15 amino acids long. Germline CDR1 reads SGDLS; CDR2 reads YYNGEE. CDR3 in DNA: TGTGCCAGCAGCGTAGACGGGAAGGGGGACACTGAAGCTTTCTTT. Its protein is CASSVDGKGDTEAFF.

The chain combines TRBV13 with TRBJ2-7; 8 bases line up with TRBD1. This CDR3 comprises 15 residues. The J segment lost 1 base and the V segment lost 5 bases, leaving 7 bases of the junction unmatched. CDR1 is PRHDT, CDR2 FYEKMQ, per germline (reference sequence). The CDR3 nucleotides are TGTGCCAGCAGCCAGACAGGGGAATTATCCTACGAGCAGTACTTC. Its protein product is CASSQTGELSYEQYF.